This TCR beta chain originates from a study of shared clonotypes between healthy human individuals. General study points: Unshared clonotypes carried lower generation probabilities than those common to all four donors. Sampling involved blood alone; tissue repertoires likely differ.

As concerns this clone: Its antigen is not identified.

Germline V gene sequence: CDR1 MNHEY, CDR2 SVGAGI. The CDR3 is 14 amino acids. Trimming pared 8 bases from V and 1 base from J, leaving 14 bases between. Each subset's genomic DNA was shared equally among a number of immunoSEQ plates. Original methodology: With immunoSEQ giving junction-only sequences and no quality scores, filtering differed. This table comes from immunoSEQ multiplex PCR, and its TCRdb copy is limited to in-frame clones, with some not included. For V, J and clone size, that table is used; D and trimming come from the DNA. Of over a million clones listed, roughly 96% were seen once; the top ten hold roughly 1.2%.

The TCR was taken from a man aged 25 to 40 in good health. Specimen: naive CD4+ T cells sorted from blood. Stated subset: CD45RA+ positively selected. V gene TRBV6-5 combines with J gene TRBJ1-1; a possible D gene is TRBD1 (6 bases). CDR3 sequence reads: CASGPGQRNTEAFF. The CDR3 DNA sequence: TGTGCCAGCGGACCAGGACAGAGGAACACTGAAGCTTTCTTT.